One sample yielded the 12 T cell receptor beta chains listed below, sequenced in a study of blood T cell repertoires in COVID-19. Libraries were prepared by immunoSEQ multiplex PCR; TCRdb keeps only in-frame clonotypes and omits some of them. Among about 300,000 clones listed, about nine tenths were seen once. Sequencing was performed on peripheral blood. Receptor source: a man aged 18 to 29 with active or convalescent COVID-19.

The chain uses TRBV5-5 and TRBJ2-4, with 7 bases aligning to TRBD1. CDR1 is SGHKS and CDR2 is YYEKEE in the germline V gene (reference sequence). After removal of 4 bases from V and 8 bases from J, the junction contained 15 bases not matched to a gene. The CDR3 totals 16 residues. CDR3 sequence: CASSPLTGAPEDIQYF. CDR3 coding DNA: TGTGCCAGCAGCCCATTAACAGGGGCCCCCGAGGACATTCAGTACTTC.

This clone was detected once. This chain uses TRBV7-2 with TRBJ2-3, with 12 bases fitting TRBD2. This CDR3 has 17 amino acids. Germline CDR1 reads SGHTA; CDR2 reads FQGNSA. The J segment lost 9 bases and the V segment lost 5 bases, leaving 15 bases of the junction unmatched. CDR3 protein: CASSAGLAGPAVGTQYF. CDR3 nucleotide sequence: TGTGCCAGCAGCGCAGGACTAGCGGGACCCGCGGTAGGAACGCAGTATTTT. Based on the CDR3 plus reference TRBV7-2 and TRBJ2-3, the full variable domain is GAGVSQSPSNKVTEKGKDVELRCDPISGHTALYWYRQSLGQGLEFLIYFQGNSAPDKSGLPSDRFSAERTGGSVSTLTIQRTQQEDSAVYLCASSAGLAGPAVGTQYFGPGTRLTVL.

The chain combines TRBV28 with TRBJ2-2, with TRBD2 identical over 13 bases. V lost 4 bases to trimming and J lost 5 bases; unmatched junction nucleotides: 4. The germline gives CDR1 MDHEN, CDR2 SYDVKM. This CDR3 comprises 16 residues. CDR3 loop: CASSWTSGRRTGELFF. CDR3 coding DNA: TGTGCCAGCAGTTGGACTAGCGGGAGAAGGACCGGGGAGCTGTTTTTT.

In its sample, this clone was seen a few times. This chain links TRBV7-8 with TRBJ1-3; D unclear. Germline V lookup: CDR1 SGHVS, CDR2 FQNEAQ. The CDR3 has 14 amino acids. The V end was cut by 2 bases, the J end by 1 base, with 6 bases between. This CDR3 is CASSLWQSGNTIYF. CDR3 sequence (DNA): TGTGCCAGCAGCTTATGGCAGTCTGGAAACACCATATATTTT.

J is TRBJ1-4 and V is TRBV7-6; D call uncertain. Germline lookup yields CDR1 SGHVS and CDR2 FNYEAQ. The CDR3 covers 14 residues. The V end was cut by 3 bases, the J end by 7 bases, with 12 bases between. The CDR3 DNA reads as TGTGCCAGCAGCTTCCTACCCCGGGGTGAAAAACTGTTTTTT. Its translation is CASSFLPRGEKLFF.

V and J are TRBV7-9 and TRBJ2-7; a weak D match, TRBD1 (6 bases). Germline V gene sequence: CDR1 SEHNR, CDR2 FQNEAQ (reference sequence). V lost 4 bases and J lost 7, with 17 bases in between. The length of the CDR3 is 14 residues. The chain's CDR3 is CASSSVQGRMEQYF. CDR3 DNA: TGTGCCAGCAGCTCAGTACAGGGTAGGATGGAGCAGTACTTC.

The V call is TRBV28, the J call TRBJ2-2; 9 nucleotides line up with TRBD1. Unmatched junction bases numbered 12, after V lost 7 bases and J lost 6 bases. The CDR3 is made up of 16 amino acids. CDR1 MDHEN and CDR2 SYDVKM come from the germline V gene. CDR3 sequence reads: CASTTPRDRVAGELFF. CDR3 in DNA: TGTGCCAGCACCACCCCCCGGGACAGGGTCGCCGGGGAGCTGTTTTTT. Variable domain in full (rest from reference TRBV28 and TRBJ2-2): DVKVTQSSRYLVKRTGEKVFLECVQDMDHENMFWYRQDPGLGLRLIYFSYDVKMKEKGDIPEGYSVSREKKERFSLILESASTNQTSMYLCASTTPRDRVAGELFFGEGSRLTVL.

The chain has TRBV5-1 and TRBJ1-2, with TRBD1 identical over 7 bases. CDR1 SGHRS and CDR2 YFSETQ come from the germline V gene. The CDR3 totals 13 residues. The junction had 6 bases not matched to a gene; V was cut back by 4 bases and J by 6 bases. The CDR3, as DNA: TGCGCCAGCAGCCAAACAGGGGTGGATGGCTACACCTTC. Translated: CASSQTGVDGYTF.

The chain joins TRBV11-3 to TRBJ2-7, with 8 bases lining up with TRBD1. Per the germline V gene, CDR1 is SGHNT and CDR2 is YENEEA. With V trimmed by 2 bases and J by 4 bases, 10 bases remained unmatched. The CDR3 is 16 amino acids. CDR3 loop: CASSLSSGQGQYEQYF. The CDR3 nucleotides read TGTGCCAGCAGCTTATCCTCCGGACAGGGTCAATACGAGCAGTACTTC.

The chain has TRBV5-6 and TRBJ1-2; D remains unclear. V lost 0 bases and J lost 2, with 8 bases in between. Germline CDR1 is SGHDT and CDR2 is YYEEEE. There are 14 residues in the CDR3. DNA for the CDR3: TGTGCCAGCAGCTTGGACCGGGAGAACTATGGCTACACCTTC. This encodes CASSLDRENYGYTF. Supplemented by reference TRBV5-6 and TRBJ1-2, the full variable domain reads DAGVTQSPTHLIKTRGQQVTLRCSPKSGHDTVSWYQQALGQGPQFIFQYYEEEERQRGNFPDRFSGHQFPNYSSELNVNALLLGDSALYLCASSLDRENYGYTFGSGTRLTVV.

The chain is built from TRBV6-5 and TRBJ1-2; TRBD1 agrees at 7 bases. The V gene end was trimmed by 6 bases and the J gene end by 7 bases; junction bases not matched to a gene: 8. The CDR3 runs 13 residues. Germline CDR1 MNHEY, CDR2 SVGAGI. CDR3 sequence (DNA): TGTGCCAGCAGACCCGGACAGGCCTCTGGCTACACCTTC. Its translation: CASRPGQASGYTF.

J is TRBJ2-5 and V is TRBV27; D perhaps matches TRBD2 (5 bases). The CDR3 covers 17 residues. CDR1 is MNHEY and CDR2 is SMNVEV in the germline V gene (reference sequence). The V gene lost 0 bases and the J gene lost 4 bases, with 18 bases spanning the gap. The CDR3 DNA is TGTGCCAGCAGTTTATCGAGGTCTAGCTCAACCCGAGAGACCCAGTACTTC. Encoded protein: CASSLSRSSSTRETQYF.